In this sample, the clone carrying this TCR beta chain turned up a few times. The antigen is unknown. This entry comes from a study of post-analysis software for immune sequencing data. Each TCR beta cDNA library carried unique molecular identifiers. T cells numbering about 0.9 to 10 million yielded cDNA molecules that totaled approximately 500,000. TCRdb independently ran MiXCR on the PCR reads; one entry per CDR3 protein. The sample includes 450,000 to 700,000 distinct CDR3 sequences, around 47% of them seen just once. The V segment lost 5 bases and the J segment 3 bases; nucleotides outside the gene matches: 8. Per germline, CDR1 SGHTA and CDR2 FQGTGA. The CDR3 runs to 15 residues. Study-wide findings and caveats: F measure grouped same-batch samples tightly together. A few TRBV segments occurring more often in patients than controls included TRBV5-6, TRBV5-1 and TRBV20-1.

The clonotype was recovered from a girl aged 10-17 years with multiple sclerosis. V and J are TRBV7-3 and TRBJ2-7; 9 bases align to TRBD2. The sample taken for sequencing was blood. The CDR3, as DNA: TGTGCCAGCAGCCCGTCGACTAGCGGAGTCTACGAGCAGTACTTC. Its protein product is CASSPSTSGVYEQYF.